Shown below are 30 T cell receptor beta chains from a single sample sequenced in a study of blood T cell repertoires in COVID-19 (dated by TCRdb to 2018 to 2021). Library creation used the immunoSEQ multiplex PCR assay. The table was pulled from immuneACCESS by TCRdb, which kept in-frame rearrangements only. Such tables lose some clones; where checked, under half of the loss comes from unresolved V genes, and the rest has no known cause. The sample table records 150,000 or so clones; around 93% of these occur just once. Approximately 4.9% of the sample comes from the top ten. Sequencing was carried out using peripheral blood. All receptors come from a man aged 25 to 40 with COVID-19, enrolled during active disease.

The chain combines TRBV7-2 with TRBJ2-5, with D hard to call. CDR1 is SGHTA and CDR2 is FQGNSA in the germline V gene. V lost 1 base and J 4 bases, leaving 4 bases between the germline ends. The CDR3 is made up of 12 amino acids. The CDR3 DNA sequence: TGTGCCAGCAGCTTAGTCATAGAGACCCAGTACTTC. Translation: CASSLVIETQYF. The full variable domain, rest sourced from reference TRBV7-2 and TRBJ2-5, is GAGVSQSPSNKVTEKGKDVELRCDPISGHTALYWYRQSLGQGLEFLIYFQGNSAPDKSGLPSDRFSAERTGGSVSTLTIQRTQQEDSAVYLCASSLVIETQYFGPGTRLLVL.

This clone showed up just a few times. This sequence joins TRBV30 and TRBJ1-5, with a possible D match to TRBD1 (6 bases). This CDR3 is built from 13 residues. The germline V gene has CDR1 GTSNPN and CDR2 SVGIG (reference sequence). The germline V and J ends were trimmed by 5 bases and 2 bases, with 10 bases remaining between them. CDR3 nucleotide sequence: TGTGCCTGGGAGGACAGAGGCAATCAGCCCCAGCATTTT. Translated: CAWEDRGNQPQHF.

The V call is TRBV2, the J call TRBJ2-1; TRBD1 is a possible D gene (5 bases). The V end lost 3 bases, the J end lost 8 bases, and 8 bases lay between the germline ends. The germline V gene has CDR1 SNHLY and CDR2 FYNNEI. The CDR3 is 12 residues long. The CDR3 loop reads CASSDRVDEQFF. In nucleotides, the CDR3 is TGTGCCAGCAGTGACAGGGTGGATGAGCAGTTCTTC.

The chain recombines TRBV19 with TRBJ2-1, with 8 bases identical to TRBD1. This CDR3 is built from 14 residues. The trim removed 5 bases at V and 7 bases at J, leaving 7 bases unmatched. Germline loops: CDR1 LNHDA, CDR2 SQIVND (reference sequence). DNA for the CDR3: TGTGCCAGTAGTTTGGGACAGGAGGGAAATGAGCAGTTCTTC. It encodes CASSLGQEGNEQFF.

V usage is TRBV3-1 (or the pseudogene TRBV3-2) and J usage is TRBJ1-1; maybe TRBD1 (6 bases). CDR3 length: 13 amino acids. Looked up from germline, CDR1 is LGHDT and CDR2 is YNNKEL (reference sequence). V lost 4 bases and J lost 3, with 9 bases in between. CDR3 protein: CASSLTGYTEAFF. CDR3 DNA: TGTGCCAGCAGCCTCACAGGGTACACTGAAGCTTTCTTT.

This rearrangement joins TRBV5-6 to TRBJ1-1; D might be TRBD1 (5 bases). The germline V gene encodes CDR1 SGHDT and CDR2 YYEEEE. Deletions cut 5 bases from V and 7 bases from J, with 15 bases between. CDR3 length equals 13 residues. The CDR3 protein is CASSLPAGVEAFF. The CDR3 nucleotides are TGTGCCAGCAGTCTGCCTGCGGGGGTTGAAGCTTTCTTT.

This clone showed up just once. The chain couples TRBV14 to TRBJ1-1; D gene ambiguous. Germline V CDR1 and CDR2: SGHDN, FVKESK. The V end was cut by 5 bases, the J end by 2 bases, with 12 bases between. This CDR3 spans 14 amino acids. Here the CDR3 DNA reads TGTGCCAGCAGCAACCGGGAATCAAACACTGAAGCTTTCTTT. Amino acids: CASSNRESNTEAFF.

This clone occurred a few times. The genes are TRBV29-1 and TRBJ2-1, with TRBD2 as a possible D gene (6 bases). Germline V gene sequence: CDR1 SQVTM, CDR2 ANQGSEA. The length of the CDR3 is 15 residues. Trimming removed 0 bases from V and 0 bases from J, with 9 bases in between. CDR3 residues: CSVEDAGSSYNEQFF. The CDR3 nucleotides read TGCAGCGTTGAAGATGCGGGGAGCTCCTACAATGAGCAGTTCTTC.

The CDR3 bases are TGTGCCAGCAGCCAAGAATCGAGCGGGCACTCCTACGAGCAGTACTTC. It translates to CASSQESSGHSYEQYF. The chain has TRBV3-1 (or the pseudogene TRBV3-2) and TRBJ2-7, with D maybe TRBD2 (6 bases). This CDR3 has 16 residues. Germline CDR1 is LGHDT and CDR2 is YNNKEL (reference sequence). With 0 bases removed from V and 0 bases from J, the gap between germline ends came to 12 bases.

The chain employs TRBV4-3 and TRBJ1-3; D is unresolved. Germline V gene lookup returns CDR1 LGHNA and CDR2 YSLEER. The V and J ends lost 0 bases and 0 bases respectively, with 9 bases between them. The CDR3 loop spans 16 amino acids. The DNA of the CDR3 is TGCGCCAGCAGCCAAGATGTGGCCAGCTCTGGAAACACCATATATTTT. Translated: CASSQDVASSGNTIYF.

This chain links TRBV6-2 or TRBV6-3 with TRBJ1-2, with TRBD1 identical over 9 bases. The germline CDR1 and CDR2 sequences are MNHEY and SVGEGT. V lost 6 bases and J lost 6; bases outside the gene matches: 11. The CDR3 runs 15 residues. The DNA for the CDR3 is TGTGCCAGCAGCACCCCGGGACAGGGAATGGATGGCTACACCTTC. It specifies CASSTPGQGMDGYTF.

V and J are TRBV11-2 and TRBJ1-6; a possible D gene is TRBD1 (6 bases). This CDR3 spans 15 amino acids. Trimming cost V 5 bases and J 3 bases, with 11 bases left between them. In germline, CDR1 is SGHAT, CDR2 FQNNGV. The CDR3 DNA follows: TGTGCCAGCAGCCCGACGACAGGCTATAATTCACCCCTCCACTTT. Protein sequence: CASSPTTGYNSPLHF.

The chain links TRBV5-1 to TRBJ2-3; TRBD1 aligns across 9 bases. From germline, CDR1 is SGHRS and CDR2 YFSETQ. The CDR3 consists of 14 residues. After removal of 4 bases from V and 5 bases from J, the junction contained 5 bases not matched to a gene. In nucleotides, the CDR3 is TGCGCCAGCAGCCAAGGGACAGGGAGAGATACGCAGTATTTT. Translated, it gives CASSQGTGRDTQYF.

The chain couples TRBV6-6 to TRBJ2-7; 7 bases match TRBD2. Germline CDR1 and CDR2: MNHNY and SVGAGI (reference sequence). CDR3 length: 12 residues. Trimming cost V 7 bases and J 1 base; bases outside gene matches: 1. The CDR3 sequence: CASKAGSYEQYF. DNA of the CDR3: TGTGCCAGCAAAGCGGGATCCTACGAGCAGTACTTC.

The V gene is TRBV19, the J gene TRBJ2-1; 7 bases are a match to TRBD1. The CDR3 loop spans 16 amino acids. In germline, CDR1 is LNHDA, CDR2 SQIVND (reference sequence). Unmatched junction bases numbered 4, after V lost 1 base and J lost 1 base. CDR3 bases: TGTGCCAGTAGTATAGGTACAGGGGTGTCCTACAATGAGCAGTTCTTC. Amino acid sequence: CASSIGTGVSYNEQFF.

The rearrangement joins TRBV19 to TRBJ1-2; D is ambiguous. The CDR3 totals 14 residues. Trimming removed 2 bases from V and 2 bases from J, with 9 bases in between. In germline, CDR1 is LNHDA, CDR2 SQIVND (reference sequence). For the CDR3, the DNA is TGTGCCAGTAGTATAACAAGCGTGAACTATGGCTACACCTTC. Translating it yields CASSITSVNYGYTF.

This chain connects TRBV19 to TRBJ1-1; 7 bases are a match to TRBD1. CDR1 and CDR2 (germline): LNHDA, SQIVND (reference sequence). The junction had 2 bases not matched to a gene; V was cut back by 1 base and J by 3 bases. The CDR3 extends over 14 amino acids. The CDR3 DNA reads as TGTGCCAGTAGTATAGGAACAGGGGACACTGAAGCTTTCTTT. This translates into CASSIGTGDTEAFF.

This chain connects TRBV18 to TRBJ1-6; unclear D gene. The ends were cut back, 1 base at V and 8 bases at J, with 9 bases in the middle. The CDR3 length is 14 residues. Germline CDR1 KGHSH, CDR2 LQKENI. The CDR3 bases are TGTGCCAGCTCACCACAGGGCGGGGATTCACCCCTCCACTTT. Its translation: CASSPQGGDSPLHF.

The rearrangement links TRBV5-1 to TRBJ1-2, with D tentatively TRBD1 (6 bases). The CDR3 loop spans 17 amino acids. V shed 4 bases and J shed 0 bases, with 19 bases lying between them. The V gene's germline CDR1 is SGHRS and CDR2 YFSETQ. The CDR3 DNA is TGCGCCAGCAGCCCTATAATAGGACAGATACCTAACTATGGCTACACCTTC. Translated: CASSPIIGQIPNYGYTF.

This chain links TRBV15 with TRBJ1-2; 11 nucleotides align to TRBD1. The CDR3 contains 14 residues. Germline V gene lookup returns CDR1 LNHNV and CDR2 YYDKDF (reference sequence). V lost 1 base to trimming and J lost 7 bases; unmatched junction nucleotides: 2. The CDR3 here is CATSRVGTGGGYTF. CDR3 coding DNA: TGTGCCACCAGCAGAGTTGGGACAGGGGGTGGCTACACCTTC.

The rearrangement uses TRBV4-2 and TRBJ1-4; TRBD1 aligns across 9 bases. V shed 0 bases and J 6 bases; nucleotides not matched to a gene: 5. Per germline, CDR1 LGHNA and CDR2 YNFKEQ. The CDR3 has 16 amino acids. In nucleotides, the CDR3 is TGTGCCAGCAGCCAAGATCCGGGACAGGGAGATGAAAAACTGTTTTTT. Translating it yields CASSQDPGQGDEKLFF.

V is TRBV12-3 or TRBV12-4 and J is TRBJ2-5; TRBD2 is a possible D gene (5 bases). Between the trimmed V and J ends, which lost 10 bases and 5 bases, there was a span of 14 bases. The length of the CDR3 is 12 residues. The CDR3 DNA follows: TGTGCCACATCCCGAGGGCGGGAGACCCAGTACTTC. Its translation: CATSRGRETQYF.

This sequence joins TRBV27 and TRBJ2-1; D is ambiguous. Deletions cut 0 bases from V and 8 bases from J, with 11 bases between. CDR1 is MNHEY and CDR2 is SMNVEV in the germline V gene (reference sequence). The CDR3 consists of 14 residues. The CDR3 DNA sequence: TGTGCCAGCAGTTTATCACTACTAAACCATGAGCAGTTCTTC. Translating gives CASSLSLLNHEQFF.

This chain connects TRBV6-2 or TRBV6-3 to TRBJ1-6, with D possibly TRBD1 on 6 matching bases. The germline gives CDR1 MNHEY, CDR2 SVGEGT. Between the trimmed V and J ends, which lost 3 bases and 8 bases, there was a span of 14 bases. The CDR3 length is 15 residues. CDR3 nucleotides: TGTGCCAGCAGTTATGACGGGACAAACCATTCACCCCTCCACTTT. Translation: CASSYDGTNHSPLHF.

The chain combines TRBV5-1 with TRBJ2-4; D is perhaps TRBD2 (5 bases). CDR3 length: 16 amino acids. Between the trimmed V and J ends, which lost 0 bases and 0 bases, there was a span of 10 bases. Germline CDR1 SGHRS, CDR2 YFSETQ. The CDR3 region has the DNA TGCGCCAGCAGCTTGGAAGGACTCCAAGCCAAAAACATTCAGTACTTC. It translates to CASSLEGLQAKNIQYF.

The chain combines TRBV28 with TRBJ1-1; TRBD1 aligns across 7 bases. The junction had 7 bases not matched to a gene; V was cut back by 6 bases and J by 3 bases. Germline lookup yields CDR1 MDHEN and CDR2 SYDVKM. The CDR3 length is 14 residues. The CDR3 DNA reads as TGTGCCAGCAGGTTAGACAGGGCCCACACTGAAGCTTTCTTT. Amino acids: CASRLDRAHTEAFF.

The chain joins TRBV27 to TRBJ1-6; the D gene is possibly TRBD1 (5 bases). Germline CDR1 and CDR2: MNHEY and SMNVEV (reference sequence). The CDR3 is 14 amino acids. Trimming cost V 7 bases and J 11 bases, with 18 bases left between them. The CDR3 region is CASKGRAGPAPLHF. The CDR3 DNA reads as TGTGCCAGCAAGGGAAGGGCAGGGCCGGCACCCCTCCACTTT.

This rearrangement joins TRBV7-3 to TRBJ2-3, with a weak D call TRBD1 (5 bases). This CDR3 spans 14 amino acids. Germline lookup yields CDR1 SGHTA and CDR2 FQGTGA. Between the trimmed V and J ends, which lost 5 bases and 2 bases, there was a span of 11 bases. The CDR3 reads CASSIQGITDTQYF. The CDR3 nucleotides read TGTGCCAGCAGCATCCAGGGTATCACAGATACGCAGTATTTT. The whole variable domain, remainder taken from reference TRBV7-3 and TRBJ2-3, is GAGVSQTPSNKVTEKGKYVELRCDPISGHTALYWYRQSLGQGPEFLIYFQGTGAADDSGLPNDRFFAVRPEGSVSTLKIQRTERGDSAVYLCASSIQGITDTQYFGPGTRLTVL.

This clone appeared once. This chain connects TRBV4-1 to TRBJ2-7; 11 nucleotides match TRBD2. V was pared by 1 base and J by 7 bases, with 6 bases of the junction left unmatched. The CDR3 extends over 15 amino acids. In germline, CDR1 is MGHRA, CDR2 YSYEKL. The CDR3 nucleotides read TGCGCCAGCAGCCAAGTTGGGCTAGCGGGAGGAGAGCAGTACTTC. Protein sequence: CASSQVGLAGGEQYF.

V and J are TRBV9 and TRBJ1-1; perhaps TRBD1 as D (6 bases). Trimming removed 1 base from V and 0 bases from J, with 7 bases in between. This CDR3 spans 14 amino acids. Germline lookup yields CDR1 SGDLS and CDR2 YYNGEE. The CDR3 spells CASSVRTVNTEAFF. CDR3 nucleotide sequence: TGTGCCAGCAGCGTACGGACAGTGAACACTGAAGCTTTCTTT. The entire variable domain, with the rest obtained from reference TRBV9 and TRBJ1-1, is as follows: DSGVTQTPKHLITATGQRVTLRCSPRSGDLSVYWYQQSLDQGLQFLIQYYNGEERAKGNILERFSAQQFPDLHSELNLSSLELGDSALYFCASSVRTVNTEAFFGQGTRLTVV.